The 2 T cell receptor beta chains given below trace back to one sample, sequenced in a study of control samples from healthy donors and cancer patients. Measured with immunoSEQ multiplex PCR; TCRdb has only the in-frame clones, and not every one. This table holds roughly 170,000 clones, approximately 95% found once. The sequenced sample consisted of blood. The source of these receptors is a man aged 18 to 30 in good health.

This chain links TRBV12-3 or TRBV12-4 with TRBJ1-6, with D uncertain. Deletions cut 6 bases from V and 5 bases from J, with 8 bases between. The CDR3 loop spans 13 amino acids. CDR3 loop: CASSSGHNSPLHF. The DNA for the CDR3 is TGTGCCAGCAGCTCCGGCCATAATTCACCCCTCCACTTT.

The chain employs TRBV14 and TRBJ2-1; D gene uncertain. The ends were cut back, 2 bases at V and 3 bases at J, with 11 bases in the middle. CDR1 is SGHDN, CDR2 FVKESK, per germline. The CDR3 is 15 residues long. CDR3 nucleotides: TGTGCCAGCAGCCAACTCCTATCCATCTACAATGAGCAGTTCTTC. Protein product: CASSQLLSIYNEQFF.